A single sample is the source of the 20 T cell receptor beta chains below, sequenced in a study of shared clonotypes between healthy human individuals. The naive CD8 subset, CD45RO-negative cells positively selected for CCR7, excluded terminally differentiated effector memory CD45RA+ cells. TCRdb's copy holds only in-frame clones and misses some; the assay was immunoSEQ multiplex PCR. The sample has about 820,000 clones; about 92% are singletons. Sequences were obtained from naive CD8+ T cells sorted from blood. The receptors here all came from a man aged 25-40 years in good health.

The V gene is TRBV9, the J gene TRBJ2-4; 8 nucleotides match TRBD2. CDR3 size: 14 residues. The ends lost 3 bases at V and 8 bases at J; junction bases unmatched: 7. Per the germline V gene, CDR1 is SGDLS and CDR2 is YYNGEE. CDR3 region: CASSASGGRDIQYF. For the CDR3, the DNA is TGTGCCAGCAGCGCCTCGGGAGGGAGGGACATTCAGTACTTC.

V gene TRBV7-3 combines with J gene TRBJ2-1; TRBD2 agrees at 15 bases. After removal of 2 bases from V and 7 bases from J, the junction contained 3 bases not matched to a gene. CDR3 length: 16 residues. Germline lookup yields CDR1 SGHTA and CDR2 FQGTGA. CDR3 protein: CASSLLGLAGGNEQFF. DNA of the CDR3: TGTGCCAGCAGCTTACTCGGACTAGCGGGAGGGAATGAGCAGTTCTTC.

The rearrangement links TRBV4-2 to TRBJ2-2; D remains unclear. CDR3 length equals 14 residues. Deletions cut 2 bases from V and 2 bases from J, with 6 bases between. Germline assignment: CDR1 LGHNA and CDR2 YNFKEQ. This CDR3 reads CASSQLPNTGELFF. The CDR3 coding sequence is TGTGCCAGCAGCCAACTGCCTAACACCGGGGAGCTGTTTTTT.

CDR3 amino acids: CASSPEWRRTDTQYF. Written as DNA, the CDR3 is TGTGCCAGCAGCCCCGAGTGGAGACGCACAGATACGCAGTATTTT. The genes are TRBV11-2 and TRBJ2-3, with no clear D. Germline CDR1 reads SGHAT; CDR2 reads FQNNGV. With 5 bases removed from V and 1 base from J, the gap between germline ends came to 13 bases. The CDR3 runs to 15 residues. The complete variable domain, with remaining parts taken from reference TRBV11-2 and TRBJ2-3, reads EAGVAQSPRYKIIEKRQSVAFWCNPISGHATLYWYQQILGQGPKLLIQFQNNGVVDDSQLPKDRFSAERLKGVDSTLKIQPAKLEDSAVYLCASSPEWRRTDTQYFGPGTRLTVL.

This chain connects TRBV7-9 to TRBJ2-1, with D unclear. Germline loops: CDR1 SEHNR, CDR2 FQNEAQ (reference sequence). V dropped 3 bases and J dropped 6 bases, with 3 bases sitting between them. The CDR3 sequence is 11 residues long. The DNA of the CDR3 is TGTGCCAGCAGCTTCGCCAATGAGCAGTTCTTC. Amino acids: CASSFANEQFF.

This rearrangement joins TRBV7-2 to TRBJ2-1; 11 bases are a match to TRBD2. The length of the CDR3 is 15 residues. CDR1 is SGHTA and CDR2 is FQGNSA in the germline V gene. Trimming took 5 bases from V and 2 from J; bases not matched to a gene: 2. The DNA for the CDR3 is TGTGCCAGCAGCAAACTAGCGGGAGCCTACAATGAGCAGTTCTTC. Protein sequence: CASSKLAGAYNEQFF.

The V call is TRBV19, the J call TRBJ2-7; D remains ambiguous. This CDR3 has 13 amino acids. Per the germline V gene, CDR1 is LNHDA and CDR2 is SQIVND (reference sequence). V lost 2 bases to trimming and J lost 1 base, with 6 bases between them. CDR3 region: CASSIRESYEQYF. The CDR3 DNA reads TGTGCCAGTAGTATAAGAGAGTCCTACGAGCAGTACTTC.

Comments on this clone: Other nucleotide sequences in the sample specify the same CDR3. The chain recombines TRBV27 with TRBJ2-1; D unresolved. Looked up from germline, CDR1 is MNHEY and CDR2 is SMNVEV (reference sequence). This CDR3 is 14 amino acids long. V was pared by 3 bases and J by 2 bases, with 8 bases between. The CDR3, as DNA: TGTGCCAGCAGTTTGACCGGAACCTACAATGAGCAGTTCTTC. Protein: CASSLTGTYNEQFF.

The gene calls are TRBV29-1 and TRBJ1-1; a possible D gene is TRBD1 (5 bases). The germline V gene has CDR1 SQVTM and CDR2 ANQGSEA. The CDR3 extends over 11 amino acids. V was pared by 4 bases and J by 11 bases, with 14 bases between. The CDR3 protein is CSVGGREDAFF. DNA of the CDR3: TGCAGCGTTGGTGGCAGGGAAGACGCTTTCTTT.

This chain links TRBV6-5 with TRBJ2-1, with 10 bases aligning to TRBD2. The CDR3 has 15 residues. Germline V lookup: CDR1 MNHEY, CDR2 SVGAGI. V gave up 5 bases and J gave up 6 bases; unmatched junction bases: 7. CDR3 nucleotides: TGTGCCAGCAGTCCAGCGGGAGGGCTACCCAATGAGCAGTTCTTC. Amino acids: CASSPAGGLPNEQFF.

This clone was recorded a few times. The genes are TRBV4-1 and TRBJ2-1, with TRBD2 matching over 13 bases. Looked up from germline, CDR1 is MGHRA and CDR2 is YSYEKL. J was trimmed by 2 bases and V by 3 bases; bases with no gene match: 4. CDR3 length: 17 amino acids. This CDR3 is CASSQMGLAGTYNEQFF. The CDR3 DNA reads TGCGCCAGCAGCCAGATGGGACTAGCGGGAACCTACAATGAGCAGTTCTTC.

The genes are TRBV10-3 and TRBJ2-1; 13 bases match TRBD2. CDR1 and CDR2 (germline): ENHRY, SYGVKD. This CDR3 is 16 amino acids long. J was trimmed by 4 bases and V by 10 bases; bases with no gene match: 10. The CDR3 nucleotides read TGTGCCACGAGTCCTAGGACTAGCGGGAGATACAATGAGCAGTTCTTC. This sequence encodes CATSPRTSGRYNEQFF.

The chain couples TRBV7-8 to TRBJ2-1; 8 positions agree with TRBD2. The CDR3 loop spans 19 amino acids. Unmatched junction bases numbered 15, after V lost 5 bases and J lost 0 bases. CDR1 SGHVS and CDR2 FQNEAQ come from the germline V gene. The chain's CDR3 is CASSPIFAGGSLSYNEQFF. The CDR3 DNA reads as TGTGCCAGCAGCCCCATCTTTGCGGGAGGCTCTCTCTCCTACAATGAGCAGTTCTTC.

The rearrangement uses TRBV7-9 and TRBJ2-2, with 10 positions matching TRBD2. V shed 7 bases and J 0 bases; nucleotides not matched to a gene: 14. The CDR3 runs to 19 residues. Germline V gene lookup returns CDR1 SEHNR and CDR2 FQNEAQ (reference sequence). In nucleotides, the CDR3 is TGTGCCAGCACCGAATTCCCGAGGACTAGCGGAACGAACACCGGGGAGCTGTTTTTT. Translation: CASTEFPRTSGTNTGELFF.

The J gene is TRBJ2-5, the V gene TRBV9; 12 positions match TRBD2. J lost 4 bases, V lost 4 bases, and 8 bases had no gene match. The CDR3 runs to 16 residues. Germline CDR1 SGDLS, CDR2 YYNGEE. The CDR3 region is CASSSGLAGRGETQYF. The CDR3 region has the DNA TGTGCCAGCAGCTCAGGACTAGCGGGACGGGGAGAGACCCAGTACTTC.

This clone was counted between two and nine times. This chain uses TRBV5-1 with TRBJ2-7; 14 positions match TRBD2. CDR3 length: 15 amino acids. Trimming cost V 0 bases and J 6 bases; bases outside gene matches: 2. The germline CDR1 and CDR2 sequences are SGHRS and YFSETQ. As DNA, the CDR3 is TGCGCCAGCAGCTTGGAGGGACTAGCGGGAGTCGAGCAGTACTTC. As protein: CASSLEGLAGVEQYF.

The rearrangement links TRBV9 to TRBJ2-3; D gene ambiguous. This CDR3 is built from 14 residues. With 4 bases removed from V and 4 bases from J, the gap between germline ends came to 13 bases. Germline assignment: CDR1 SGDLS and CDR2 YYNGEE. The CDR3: CASSHQQVSDTQYF. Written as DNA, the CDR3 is TGTGCCAGCAGCCATCAGCAAGTGTCAGATACGCAGTATTTT.

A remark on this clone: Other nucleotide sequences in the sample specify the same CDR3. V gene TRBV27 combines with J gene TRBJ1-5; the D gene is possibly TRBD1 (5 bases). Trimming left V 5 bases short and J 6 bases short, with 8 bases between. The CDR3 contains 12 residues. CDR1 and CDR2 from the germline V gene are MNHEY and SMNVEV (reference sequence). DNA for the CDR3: TGTGCCAGCAGTCCCGGGGGTCAGCCCCAGCATTTT. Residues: CASSPGGQPQHF.

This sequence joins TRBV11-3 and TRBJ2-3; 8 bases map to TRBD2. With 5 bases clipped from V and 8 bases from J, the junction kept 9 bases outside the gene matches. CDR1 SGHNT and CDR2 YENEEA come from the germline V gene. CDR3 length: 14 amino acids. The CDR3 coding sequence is TGTGCCAGCAGCCGAAGCGGGGGCAGCGGTACGCAGTATTTT. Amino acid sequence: CASSRSGGSGTQYF.

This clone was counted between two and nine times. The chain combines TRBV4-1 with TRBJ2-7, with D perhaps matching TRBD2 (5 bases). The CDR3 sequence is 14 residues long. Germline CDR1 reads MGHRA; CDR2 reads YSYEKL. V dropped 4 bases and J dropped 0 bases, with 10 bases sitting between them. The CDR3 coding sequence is TGCGCCAGCAGCCCCTCCGGGAACTCCTACGAGCAGTACTTC. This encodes CASSPSGNSYEQYF.